This is a list of T cell receptor beta chains from one sample in a study of shared clonotypes between healthy human individuals. The data were produced by immunoSEQ multiplex PCR, yet TCRdb's version contains in-frame clones alone and is incomplete. The sample has around 700,000 clones; more than 70% are singletons. The sequenced sample was memory CD4+ T cells sorted from blood. Receptor source: a woman aged 25 to 39 in good health. CDR3s include the opening cysteine and the closing phenylalanine or tryptophan. A D gene is named only where the DNA matches it firmly. A row's size may be missing; if present it is once, few, many or a size class.

TRBV27	.	TRBJ2-1	TRBD2	TGTGCCAGCAGATATACCGGGACTAGCGGGAGTTGGGGTACCGGAGGGAGATTACGTGAGCAGTTCTTC	CASRYTGTSGSWGTGGRLREQFF
TRBV6-5	.	TRBJ2-3	TRBD2	TGTGCCAGCAGCCATAGCGGGAGGTCAGATACGCAGTATTTT	CASSHSGRSDTQYF
TRBV19	.	TRBJ2-7	.	TGTGCCAGTAGTCCCAAGGTAGCTGGGAACTACGAGCAGTACTTC	CASSPKVAGNYEQYF
TRBV6-6	few	TRBJ2-1	TRBD2	TGTGCCAGCAGTCACAGATCAGCGGGAGCTGAGCAGTTCTTC	CASSHRSAGAEQFF
TRBV4-2	.	TRBJ2-6	TRBD2	TGTGCCAGCAGCCAACCCACTAGCGGGAGAGCTGGGGCCAACGTCCTGACTTTC	CASSQPTSGRAGANVLTF
TRBV14	.	TRBJ1-2	TRBD1	TGTGCCAGCAGCCTAAGACAGGGAATAAACTATGGCTACACCTTC	CASSLRQGINYGYTF
TRBV25-1	few	TRBJ2-1	.	TGTGCCAGCAGTGAGAGCGGCTACAATGAGCAGTTCTTC	CASSESGYNEQFF
TRBV28	.	TRBJ1-1	.	TGTGCCAGCACCCGATTTTTAAGAAGGAAGAACACTGAAGCTTTCTTT	CASTRFLRRKNTEAFF
TRBV4-2	few	TRBJ2-2	TRBD2	TGTGCCAGCAGCCAAGCTAGCGGGGGCACCGGGGAGCTGTTTTTT	CASSQASGGTGELFF
TRBV7-7	few	TRBJ2-3	.	TGTGCCAGCAGCTTAAGTTCAGGGGATACGCAGTATTTT	CASSLSSGDTQYF
TRBV11-3	once	TRBJ2-7	.	TGTGCCAGCAGCAGAGAGGCTTCGGGGGTAGTGTACTTC	CASSREASGVVYF
TRBV5-6	.	TRBJ1-1	TRBD1	TGTGCCAGCAGCCACCGTGGCAGGGGGTATACTGAAGCTTTCTTT	CASSHRGRGYTEAFF
TRBV18	few	TRBJ2-7	.	TGTGCCAGCTCACCAACCCAGAGGTCCGACGAGCAGTACTTC	CASSPTQRSDEQYF
TRBV18	few	TRBJ1-1	.	TGTGCCAGCTCATCAACGGGGGCGATTGGCACTGAAGCTTTCTTT	CASSSTGAIGTEAFF
TRBV27	.	TRBJ2-3	.	TGTGCCAGCAGTTCATTTAGTAGGGAGACAGATACGCAGTATTTT	CASSSFSRETDTQYF
TRBV6-1	few	TRBJ1-3	.	TGTGCCAGCGGCCAGGCTGACTCTGGAAACACCATATATTTT	CASGQADSGNTIYF
TRBV7-2	.	TRBJ1-2	TRBD1	TGTGCCAGCAGTCGGGACAGGGCTAGTGGCTACACCTTC	CASSRDRASGYTF
TRBV29-1	.	TRBJ2-5	TRBD1	TGCAGCGACAACAGGGGGCTCCAAGAGACCCAGTACTTC	CSDNRGLQETQYF
TRBV2	.	TRBJ1-2	.	TGTGCCAGCAGTCTACAGGGTTCTAACTATGGCTACACCTTC	CASSLQGSNYGYTF
TRBV4-2	.	TRBJ2-1	.	TGTGCCAGCAGCCAAGGGACTAACCCACAAGAGCAGTTCTTC	CASSQGTNPQEQFF
TRBV19	.	TRBJ2-5	TRBD2	TGTGCCAGTAGTTCAAGCGGGAGGGCCTGGGAGACCCAGTACTTC	CASSSSGRAWETQYF
TRBV5-1	.	TRBJ2-7	.	TGCGCCAGCAGCTCCGATCCGGGACGCCGTATGGAGCAGTACTTC	CASSSDPGRRMEQYF
TRBV28	few	TRBJ1-1	.	TGTGCCAGCAGAAGGCGGGGATTGGGAACTGAAGCTTTCTTT	CASRRRGLGTEAFF
TRBV6-1	.	TRBJ2-1	.	TGTGCCAGCAGAGGCGTTGGAGCGGTAAAGTTCTTC	CASRGVGAVKFF
TRBV5-1	.	TRBJ2-5	TRBD1	TGCGCCAGCAAAATTGGACAGGGGGTCGGAGAGACCCAGTACTTC	CASKIGQGVGETQYF
TRBV7-8	.	TRBJ1-2	.	TGTGCCAGCAGCTTAGTGGAGGCTGGCTATGGCTACACCTTC	CASSLVEAGYGYTF
TRBV28	.	TRBJ1-1	.	TGTGCCAGCAGTTCTCTAATGAACACTGAAGCTTTCTTT	CASSSLMNTEAFF
TRBV7-8	few	TRBJ2-1	.	TGTGCCAGCAGCTTAGTGGGTTTAGGGGCTCGGACTTCGGATGAGCAGTTCTTC	CASSLVGLGARTSDEQFF
TRBV6-1	.	TRBJ1-2	.	TGTGCCAGCAGCGCCACCAGGGCTCTCGAGGGTGGCTACACCTTC	CASSATRALEGGYTF
TRBV16	once	TRBJ1-1	.	TGTGCCAGCAGCCAATACCGGGGGGGCCGGACTGAAGCTTTCTTT	CASSQYRGGRTEAFF
TRBV6-1	few	TRBJ1-1	.	TGTGCCAGCCGTAGACAGGAAACTGAAGCTTTCTTT	CASRRQETEAFF
TRBV6-1	few	TRBJ2-5	.	TGTGCCAGCAGTGAAGGGGTAGGAAGGATAGAGACCCAGTACTTC	CASSEGVGRIETQYF
TRBV29-1	.	TRBJ2-1	TRBD2	TGCAGCGTTGATTCTAGCGGGGTGAGCTCCTACAATGAGCAGTTCTTC	CSVDSSGVSSYNEQFF
TRBV9	.	TRBJ2-1	TRBD2	TGTGCCACCGCATCCAGCCCCCGACTAGCGGGCCCCTACAATGAGCAGTTCTTC	CATASSPRLAGPYNEQFF
TRBV11-2	.	TRBJ2-4	.	TGTGCCAGCTCATGGGCAGCCAAAAACATTCAGTACTTC	CASSWAAKNIQYF
TRBV2	.	TRBJ1-4	.	TGTGCCAGCTCGCGTGGTCCACAAAGTGAAAAACTGTTTTTT	CASSRGPQSEKLFF
TRBV6-6	.	TRBJ1-1	TRBD1	TGTGCCAGTTGGGGACAGGTGGGGCTGGAAGCTTTCTTT	CASWGQVGLEAFF
TRBV7-9	.	TRBJ1-1	TRBD1	TGTGCCAGCAGCCAAGGGACAGGGACCACTGAAGCTTTCTTT	CASSQGTGTTEAFF
TRBV7-9	.	TRBJ2-1	TRBD1	TGTGCCAGCAGCCAAACAGGGGTGTACGAGCAGTTCTTC	CASSQTGVYEQFF
TRBV4-2	.	TRBJ2-7	.	TGTGCCAGCAGCGAAGCCCCGGGACTGGGATTTTACGAGCAGTACTTC	CASSEAPGLGFYEQYF
TRBV28	.	TRBJ2-2	.	TGTGCCAGCAGTGGGGGCGGCTACCACATAAACACCGGGGAGCTGTTTTTT	CASSGGGYHINTGELFF
TRBV4-1	.	TRBJ1-1	.	TGCGCCAGCAGCCAAACCTTTACGAACACTGAAGCTTTCTTT	CASSQTFTNTEAFF
TRBV6-4	.	TRBJ2-3	.	TGTGCCAGCAGTGACGCCCAGGGCACAGATACGCAGTATTTT	CASSDAQGTDTQYF
TRBV27	.	TRBJ2-7	TRBD1	TGTGCCAGCAGAGCTGGGACAGGGTACGAGCAGTACTTC	CASRAGTGYEQYF
TRBV7-2	.	TRBJ2-1	.	TGTGCCAGCAGCTTCCAGCGGACGTTAACTCATGAGCAGTTCTTC	CASSFQRTLTHEQFF
TRBV29-1	.	TRBJ2-5	.	TGCAGCGTCAGGGGAATGGGGGAGACCCAGTACTTC	CSVRGMGETQYF
TRBV9	.	TRBJ2-2	TRBD2	TGTGCCAGCAGCGTTACTAGCGGAGCGAACACCGGGGAGCTGTTTTTT	CASSVTSGANTGELFF
TRBV15	.	TRBJ1-2	TRBD1	TGTGCCACCAGCAGAGCGGGACAGGTTCTCTATGGCTACACCTTC	CATSRAGQVLYGYTF
TRBV28	.	TRBJ2-7	TRBD2	TGTGCCAGCAGTTCTGGGACTAGCGTCTACGAGCAGTACTTC	CASSSGTSVYEQYF
TRBV4-2	.	TRBJ2-7	.	TGTGCCAGCAGCCAACTGGAGGGGCAGTACTTC	CASSQLEGQYF
TRBV7-8	.	TRBJ2-7	TRBD2	TGTGCCAGCAGTCCCAGTAGCGGGATACGTTCCGAGCAGTACTTC	CASSPSSGIRSEQYF
TRBV7-8	.	TRBJ1-1	.	TGTGCCAGCAGCCCCCTTTTAACGATGAAAAACACTGAAGCTTTCTTT	CASSPLLTMKNTEAFF
TRBV29-1	.	TRBJ2-5	.	TGCAGCGTTGCCAGACAGGAGACCCAGTACTTC	CSVARQETQYF
TRBV19	.	TRBJ2-2	.	TGTGCCAGTAGTATAGCCCGAGTGAACACCGGGGAGCTGTTTTTT	CASSIARVNTGELFF
TRBV2	.	TRBJ2-7	TRBD1	TGTGCCAGCATTCCGGGACAGGGTTTAGTAGGGTCCTACGAGCAGTACTTC	CASIPGQGLVGSYEQYF